These T cell receptor beta chains were read from a single sample in a study of T cell changes during pregnancy in multiple sclerosis. Libraries were prepared by immunoSEQ multiplex PCR; TCRdb keeps only in-frame clonotypes and omits some of them. The table lists about 50,000 clones, 90% to 95% of them singletons. This specimen consisted of CD8+ T cells from peripheral blood mononuclear cells, obtained in the first trimester of pregnancy. The receptors here all came from a female donor with multiple sclerosis, enrolled in a pregnancy study. CDR3s include the opening cysteine and the closing phenylalanine or tryptophan. The D gene is left open where the match is weak. Expanded clones are given a class, and other clones once, few, many or no size at all.

j_call clone_size v_call d_call cdr3_aa cdr3_nt
TRBJ2-7 . TRBV7-8 TRBD2 CASSSPSGGALNEQYF TGTGCCAGCAGCTCCCCTTCGGGAGGGGCCTTGAACGAGCAGTACTTC
TRBJ2-7 . TRBV7-9 TRBD1 CASRPQGADEQYF TGTGCCAGCCGTCCGCAGGGGGCCGACGAGCAGTACTTC
TRBJ2-7 . TRBV19 TRBD2 CASSISTSGGLYEQYF TGTGCCAGTAGTATTTCCACTAGCGGGGGACTCTACGAGCAGTACTTC
TRBJ1-5 . TRBV5-1 . CASSAMGGNNQPQHF TGCGCCAGCAGCGCGATGGGGGGGAACAATCAGCCCCAGCATTTT
TRBJ1-2 . TRBV5-4 TRBD1 CASSFRDRANYGYTF TGTGCCAGCAGCTTCCGGGACAGGGCTAACTATGGCTACACCTTC
TRBJ2-7 once TRBV10-3 TRBD1 CAISESKGGLTYEQYF TGTGCCATCAGTGAGTCGAAAGGGGGCCTAACCTACGAGCAGTACTTC
TRBJ1-4 few TRBV27 . CASSFGHTNEKLFF TGTGCCAGCAGCTTTGGACACACTAATGAAAAACTGTTTTTT
TRBJ1-2 . TRBV2 . CASSGGFIRALFYGYTF TGTGCCAGCTCGGGGGGCTTTATCAGGGCCCTTTTCTATGGCTACACCTTC
TRBJ2-7 . TRBV2 . CASYMRREVAYEQYF TGTGCCAGCTATATGAGGAGGGAGGTAGCCTACGAGCAGTACTTC
TRBJ1-2 . TRBV5-1 . CASSFWTVPGGYTF TGCGCCAGCAGCTTTTGGACAGTGCCGGGTGGCTACACCTTC
TRBJ2-7 . TRBV27 TRBD1 CASSRQGVSYEQYF TGTGCCAGCAGCCGGCAGGGGGTCTCCTACGAGCAGTACTTC
TRBJ2-7 . TRBV7-9 TRBD1 CASSSTGTGSHEQYF TGTGCCAGCAGCTCCACCGGGACAGGGTCCCACGAGCAGTACTTC
TRBJ2-7 . TRBV25-1 TRBD2 CASREAGGPPYEQYF TGTGCCAGCAGAGAAGCGGGAGGGCCTCCCTACGAGCAGTACTTC
TRBJ1-1 . TRBV2 . CASKTRFPDTEAFF TGTGCCAGCAAAACCCGCTTCCCAGACACTGAAGCTTTCTTT
TRBJ2-1 . TRBV30 TRBD2 CAWSATSGAPHEQFF TGTGCCTGGAGTGCGACTAGCGGAGCCCCCCATGAGCAGTTCTTC
TRBJ2-2 . TRBV4-1 . CASSDGPRAGELFF TGCGCCAGCAGCGATGGGCCCAGGGCCGGGGAGCTGTTTTTT
TRBJ1-1 . TRBV5-1 . CASSLEGALGFF TGCGCCAGCAGCTTGGAAGGGGCCCTTGGTTTCTTT
TRBJ2-5 . TRBV28 TRBD2 CATTWGGHEQETQYF TGTGCCACCACATGGGGAGGGCACGAACAAGAGACCCAGTACTTC
TRBJ2-3 . TRBV9 TRBD2 CASSARLAGFTDTQYF TGTGCCAGCAGCGCCCGACTAGCGGGATTCACAGATACGCAGTATTTT
TRBJ1-5 . TRBV27 TRBD1 CASSPQGNQPQHF TGTGCCAGCAGCCCACAGGGGAATCAGCCCCAGCATTTT
TRBJ2-3 . TRBV4-3 . CASSQDWQGSDTQYF TGCGCCAGCAGCCAAGATTGGCAGGGGAGCGATACGCAGTATTTT
TRBJ2-2 few TRBV7-9 TRBD2 CASSPGGDLTGELFF TGTGCCAGCAGTCCCGGGGGGGATCTCACCGGGGAGCTGTTTTTT
TRBJ2-7 . TRBV6-1 . CASTQDGYHEDEQYF TGTGCCAGCACCCAAGACGGGTACCATGAAGACGAGCAGTACTTC
TRBJ2-3 . TRBV9 TRBD2 CASSLTSGGADTQYF TGTGCCAGCAGCCTAACTAGCGGGGGGGCAGATACGCAGTATTTT
TRBJ1-1 . TRBV29-1 TRBD1 CSVGQGGGTEAFF TGCAGCGTTGGACAGGGGGGGGGCACTGAAGCTTTCTTT
TRBJ1-3 . TRBV11-2 . CASEGSGNTIYF TGTGCCAGCGAGGGTTCAGGAAACACCATATATTTT
TRBJ2-1 . TRBV10-1 TRBD2 CASSEYSGRGNEQFF TGCGCCAGCAGTGAATATAGCGGGAGGGGGAATGAGCAGTTCTTC
TRBJ1-5 . TRBV6-1 . CASSEAGRYSNQPQHF TGTGCCAGCAGTGAAGCCGGCAGGTATAGCAATCAGCCCCAGCATTTT
TRBJ2-1 . TRBV5-4 TRBD1 CASSFGTGGEQFF TGTGCCAGCAGCTTCGGGACAGGGGGTGAGCAGTTCTTC
TRBJ2-7 . TRBV5-1 TRBD2 CASSWGGGSEQYF TGCGCCAGCAGCTGGGGGGGAGGGAGCGAGCAGTACTTC
TRBJ1-2 . TRBV5-4 . CAIRGSGGYTF TGTGCCATCCGGGGGAGCGGTGGCTACACCTTC
TRBJ1-1 . TRBV7-8 . CASSLARLRTANTEAFF TGTGCCAGCAGCTTAGCTAGACTGAGGACAGCCAACACTGAAGCTTTCTTT
TRBJ1-4 . TRBV9 TRBD1 CASSRQGKMTNEKLFF TGTGCCAGCAGCAGACAGGGGAAGATGACTAATGAAAAACTGTTTTTT
TRBJ2-3 . TRBV7-2 TRBD1 CASSPISWTGGADTQYF TGTGCCAGCAGCCCCATCTCCTGGACAGGGGGCGCAGATACGCAGTATTTT
TRBJ2-7 . TRBV15 TRBD1 CATSRDRNTYEQYF TGTGCCACCAGCCGGGACAGGAATACCTACGAGCAGTACTTC
TRBJ1-2 . TRBV15 TRBD1 CATSRGGQGAYGYTF TGTGCCACCAGTCGTGGTGGACAGGGGGCTTATGGCTACACCTTC
TRBJ1-2 few TRBV7-6 . CASSLDSSAYGYTF TGTGCCAGCAGCTTAGACAGCTCCGCCTATGGCTACACCTTC
TRBJ1-2 . TRBV2 . CASRYTSNYGYTF TGTGCCAGCAGATACACCAGTAACTATGGCTACACCTTC
TRBJ2-2 . TRBV27 . CASSLNPDRDSNTGELFF TGTGCCAGCAGTTTGAACCCCGACAGGGACTCGAACACCGGGGAGCTGTTTTTT
TRBJ1-5 . TRBV15 TRBD1 CATGGPGQGYNQPQHF TGTGCCACCGGCGGGCCCGGACAGGGCTACAATCAGCCCCAGCATTTT
TRBJ1-6 . TRBV9 . CASSPRGGRGSPLHF TGTGCCAGCAGCCCGAGGGGGGGGCGAGGTTCACCCCTCCACTTT
TRBJ2-1 . TRBV7-2 . CASSFVDFNEQFF TGTGCCAGCAGCTTCGTAGACTTTAATGAGCAGTTCTTC
TRBJ2-7 . TRBV7-6 . CASSLGQDSYEQYF TGTGCCAGCAGCTTAGGCCAGGACTCCTACGAGCAGTACTTC
TRBJ1-5 . TRBV5-8 . CASSSGLASGQPQHF TGTGCCAGCAGCTCCGGACTGGCTAGTGGTCAGCCCCAGCATTTT
TRBJ1-2 . TRBV6-5 . CASSSRPPGYGYTF TGTGCCAGCAGTTCGCGGCCCCCGGGCTATGGCTACACCTTC
TRBJ1-2 few TRBV7-9 . CASSLNQGGIYGYTF TGTGCCAGCAGCTTAAACCAGGGAGGAATCTATGGCTACACCTTC
TRBJ1-4 . TRBV28 . CASSSGEKLFF TGTGCCAGCAGTTCGGGTGAAAAACTGTTTTTT
TRBJ2-1 . TRBV7-6 . CASSLDLTAYNEQFF TGTGCCAGCAGCTTAGACCTCACAGCCTACAATGAGCAGTTCTTC
TRBJ2-1 . TRBV9 TRBD2 CASSVASTSGSYNEQFF TGTGCCAGCAGCGTAGCGTCGACTAGCGGGTCCTACAATGAGCAGTTCTTC
TRBJ2-1 . TRBV7-9 . CASSLEQYEQFF TGTGCCAGCAGCTTAGAACAGTATGAGCAGTTCTTC
TRBJ1-2 . TRBV27 . CASSPVSGTFNYGYTF TGTGCCAGCAGTCCCGTTTCCGGGACATTTAACTATGGCTACACCTTC
TRBJ2-3 . TRBV5-1 . CASSLLGHRSGEITDTQYF TGCGCCAGCAGCTTGTTAGGCCACAGAAGCGGCGAGATCACAGATACGCAGTATTTT
TRBJ2-3 once TRBV5-1 . CASSLAPGDTQYF TGCGCCAGCAGCTTGGCCCCCGGGGATACGCAGTATTTT
TRBJ1-4 . TRBV19 . CASSVLASNEKLFF TGTGCCAGTAGTGTGCTGGCCAGTAATGAAAAACTGTTTTTT
TRBJ1-2 . TRBV28 TRBD1 CASSLTGDRAGYGYTF TGTGCCAGCAGCCTTACGGGAGACAGGGCGGGCTATGGCTACACCTTC